This is a list of T cell receptor beta chains from one sample in a study of regulatory T cells in long-lasting Graves disease. TCRdb reprocessed the multiplex PCR reads with MiXCR, giving one entry per CDR3 protein. The sample lists roughly 400,000 distinct CDR3 sequences; more than 20% were seen once. Sequencing used peripheral blood mononuclear cells (PBMCs), obtained when the disease was refractory, from a patient treated with antithyroid drugs. These receptors came from a female donor with Graves disease. The CDR3 runs from the conserved cysteine through the conserved F or W. Each record gives: J gene, V gene, clone size, D gene, CDR3 protein, CDR3 DNA. A D gene is named only where the DNA matches it firmly. Clone size is given for some rows only: seen once, a few or many times, or a class if the clone is expanded.

TRBJ1-4,TRBV7-9,NA,TRBD1,CASSLDGQGRSTNEKLFF,TGTGCCAGCAGCTTGGACGGACAGGGACGATCAACTAATGAAAAACTGTTTTTT
TRBJ2-5,TRBV12-3/TRBV12-4,many,NA,CASSDSGTQYF,TGTGCCAGCAGCGACTCGGGGACCCAGTACTTC
TRBJ2-5,TRBV7-2,few,NA,CASSYSPGTPETQYF,TGTGCCAGCAGCTACTCCCCCGGGACACCAGAGACCCAGTACTTC
TRBJ2-7,TRBV6-1,many,NA,CASSETGRGFIYEQYF,TGTGCCAGCAGTGAAACGGGACGGGGATTTATCTACGAGCAGTACTTC
TRBJ2-5,TRBV28,many,TRBD1,CASSPGTEETQYF,TGTGCCAGCAGCCCCGGGACAGAAGAGACCCAGTACTTC
TRBJ1-2,TRBV20-1,many,NA,CSATDRTTYGYTF,TGCAGTGCTACGGACAGAACCACCTATGGCTACACCTTC
TRBJ2-1,TRBV13,NA,NA,CASSQPRHEQFF,TGTGCCAGCAGTCAACCTAGGCATGAGCAGTTCTTC
TRBJ1-2,TRBV4-1,few,NA,CASSPWGDNYGYTF,TGCGCCAGCAGCCCCTGGGGCGACAACTATGGCTACACCTTC
TRBJ1-5,TRBV28,many,TRBD1,CASSPRQGSGRQPQHF,TGTGCCAGCAGTCCACGACAGGGCAGTGGGAGACAGCCCCAGCATTTT
TRBJ2-1,TRBV7-6,NA,NA,CASSLGLTGETYNEQFF,TGTGCCAGCAGCTTAGGGTTGACCGGGGAGACATACAATGAGCAGTTCTTC
TRBJ1-4,TRBV29-1,few,NA,CSVAVTGEKLFF,TGCAGCGTTGCGGTGACAGGCGAGAAACTGTTTTTT
TRBJ2-7,TRBV9,few,TRBD2,CASSAGLAGEEQYF,TGTGCCAGCAGCGCGGGACTAGCGGGAGAAGAGCAGTACTTC
TRBJ2-7,TRBV7-2,NA,TRBD2,CASSGSSGRAGYEQYF,TGTGCCAGCAGCGGGAGCAGCGGGAGGGCCGGGTACGAGCAGTACTTC
TRBJ1-2,TRBV3-1,few,NA,CASSKVRGGYTF,TGTGCCAGTTCTAAAGTGCGAGGAGGCTACACCTTC
TRBJ2-7,TRBV7-9,NA,NA,CASSSPAGQSYEQYF,TGTGCCAGCAGCTCCCCCGCGGGACAATCCTACGAGCAGTACTTC
TRBJ2-7,TRBV20-1,NA,TRBD2,CSAGGLAASYEQYF,TGCAGTGCCGGGGGACTAGCGGCCTCCTACGAGCAGTACTTC
TRBJ1-1,TRBV30,many,NA,CAWGIGDVNTEAFF,TGTGCCTGGGGGATAGGGGATGTGAACACTGAAGCTTTCTTT
TRBJ1-2,TRBV5-6,NA,TRBD1,CASSTPGQGVGYGYTF,TGTGCCAGCAGCACCCCAGGACAGGGCGTTGGCTATGGCTACACCTTC
TRBJ2-5,TRBV11-2,many,NA,CASSLVVYQETQYF,TGTGCCAGCAGCTTAGTCGTCTACCAAGAGACCCAGTACTTC
TRBJ1-1,TRBV30,NA,NA,CAFGGQRTEAFF,TGTGCCTTTGGGGGCCAGAGGACTGAAGCTTTCTTT
TRBJ1-4,TRBV13,few,NA,CASKEGGRSNEKLFF,TGTGCCAGCAAAGAGGGGGGAAGGTCTAATGAAAAACTGTTTTTT
TRBJ2-2,TRBV24-1,NA,TRBD1,CATSDTPGQGWTGELFF,TGTGCCACCAGTGATACGCCGGGACAGGGGTGGACCGGGGAGCTGTTTTTT
TRBJ1-1,TRBV27,few,TRBD1,CASRPDRGRGMYTEAFF,TGTGCCAGCAGGCCTGACAGGGGCCGGGGTATGTACACTGAAGCTTTCTTT
TRBJ1-2,TRBV6-2/TRBV6-3,many,NA,CASSYGRSYGYTF,TGTGCCAGCAGTTACGGTCGGAGTTATGGCTACACCTTC